This is a list of T cell receptor beta chains from one sample in a study of Ad26.COV2.S vaccination and SARS-CoV-2 variants. The repertoire was sequenced with immunoSEQ multiplex PCR; TCRdb's copy has only in-frame clones and lacks some. The data contain 300,000 to 350,000 clones, 86% of them singletons. This specimen consisted of peripheral blood, obtained in a trial of Ad26.COV2.S vaccine versus placebo. The receptors stem from a person aged 18 to 65 who received the Ad26.COV2.S COVID-19 vaccine or a placebo. Both conserved end residues are part of each CDR3. D genes are given only for firm matches.

d_call	v_call	cdr3_aa
.	TRBV29-1	CSVELTRGNYGYTF
TRBD1	TRBV28	CASSRPGQGVGTGELFF
.	TRBV6-5	CASILSGYSTDTQYF
.	TRBV5-1	CASSSTLYTGELFF
.	TRBV19	CASSIVGGRGNQPQHF
TRBD2	TRBV11-2	CASSFQGQRGFHGELFF
TRBD1	TRBV5-1	CASSPGQVALETQYF
.	TRBV3-1/TRBV3-2	CASSQGPGHKEGYTF
.	TRBV24-1	CATSSGSLEAFF
TRBD1	TRBV5-1	CASSLEGTGVKETQYF
.	TRBV24-1	CATSEPQTTALLYF
TRBD2	TRBV6-5	CASRLGTSGRDEQFF
.	TRBV30	CAWSAANYGYTF
.	TRBV7-2	CASRRTENTEAFF
TRBD2	TRBV18	CASSPPRLAGVSDTQYF
TRBD1	TRBV11-2	CASSKRTGSAYEQYF
.	TRBV11-2	CAASRGVGIGGYTF
.	TRBV7-2	CASSSDPGGGRETQYF
TRBD1	TRBV27	CASSLDRGLETQYF
.	TRBV6-1	CASSEFSGAIGEKLFF
.	TRBV28	CASSYRDGNQPQHF
.	TRBV30	CAWSVIRSSEQYF
.	TRBV5-1	CASSFSENTEAFF
.	TRBV7-9	CASSLRDTEAFF
TRBD1	TRBV5-1	CASKGAGALVYTF
.	TRBV3-1/TRBV3-2	CASSQGSLTFYEQYF
.	TRBV19	CASSIRNTQYF
TRBD2	TRBV7-3	CASSSGLADQETQYF
.	TRBV6-2/TRBV6-3	CASSWMLETQYF
.	TRBV19	CASSIGGIGFNQPQHF
TRBD1	TRBV6-5	CASSYHRGFSYEQYF
.	TRBV12-3/TRBV12-4	CASSPGQTLGYTF
.	TRBV2	CASSEGRLAKNIQYF
.	TRBV9	CASSVVGTPGDTQYF
.	TRBV28	CASSDPPLYGYTF
.	TRBV7-9	CASSFSEGIDWRNTEAFF
.	TRBV7-8	CASSLRGALSYEQYF
TRBD2	TRBV5-4	CASSLRLSQRGYEQYF
TRBD2	TRBV27	CASSFFAGEGYEQFF
.	TRBV19	CASLGIGGNTEAFF
TRBD2	TRBV9	CASSVLAGGGDTQYF
.	TRBV15	CATRRSGGDEKLFF
.	TRBV18	CASSPTQSYEQYF
.	TRBV14	CASSQWVVSDNSPLHF
.	TRBV4-1	CASSQGPRRNRVNSGVGEKLFF
.	TRBV27	CASNLQGINSPLHF
TRBD2	TRBV28	CASLGRLADNEQFF
.	TRBV4-2	CASSPPQQGNGETQYF